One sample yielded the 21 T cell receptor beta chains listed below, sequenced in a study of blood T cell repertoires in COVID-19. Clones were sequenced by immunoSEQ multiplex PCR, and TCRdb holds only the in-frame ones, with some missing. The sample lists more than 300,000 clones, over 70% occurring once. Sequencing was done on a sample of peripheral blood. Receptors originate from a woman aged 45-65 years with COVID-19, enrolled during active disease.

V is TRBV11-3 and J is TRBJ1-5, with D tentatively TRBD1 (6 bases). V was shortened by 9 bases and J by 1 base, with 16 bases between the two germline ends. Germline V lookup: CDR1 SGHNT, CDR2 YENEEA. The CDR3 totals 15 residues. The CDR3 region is CASNRGAGSNQPQHF. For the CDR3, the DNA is TGTGCCAGTAACCGGGGGGCTGGAAGCAATCAGCCCCAGCATTTT.

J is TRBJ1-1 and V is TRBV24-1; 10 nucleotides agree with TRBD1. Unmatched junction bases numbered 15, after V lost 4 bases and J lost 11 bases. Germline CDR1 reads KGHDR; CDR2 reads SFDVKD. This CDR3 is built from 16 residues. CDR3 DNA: TGTGCCACCAGTGAGGGGGGGACAGGGGCGAAGGGAAAGGCTTTCTTT. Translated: CATSEGGTGAKGKAFF.

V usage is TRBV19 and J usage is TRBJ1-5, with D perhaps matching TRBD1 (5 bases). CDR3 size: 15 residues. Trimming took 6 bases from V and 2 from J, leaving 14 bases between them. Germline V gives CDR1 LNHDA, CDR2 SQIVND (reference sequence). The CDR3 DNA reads TGTGCCAGTAGAAGGACAATCCAGGGCAATCAGCCCCAGCATTTT. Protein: CASRRTIQGNQPQHF.

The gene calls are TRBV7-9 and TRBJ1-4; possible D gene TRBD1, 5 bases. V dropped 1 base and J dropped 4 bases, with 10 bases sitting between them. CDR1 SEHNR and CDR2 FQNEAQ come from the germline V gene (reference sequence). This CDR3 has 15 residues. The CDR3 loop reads CASSLVPTDNEKLFF. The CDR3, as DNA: TGTGCCAGCAGCTTAGTCCCGACAGATAATGAAAAACTGTTTTTT.

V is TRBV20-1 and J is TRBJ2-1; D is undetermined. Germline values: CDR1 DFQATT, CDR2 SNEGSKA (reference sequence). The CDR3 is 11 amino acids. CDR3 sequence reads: CRVSSYNEQFF. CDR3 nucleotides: TGCAGGGTGAGCTCCTACAATGAGCAGTTCTTC.

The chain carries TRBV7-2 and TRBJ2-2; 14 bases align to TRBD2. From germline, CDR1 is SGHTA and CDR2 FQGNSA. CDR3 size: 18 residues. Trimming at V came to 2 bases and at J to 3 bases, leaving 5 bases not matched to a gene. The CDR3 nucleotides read TGTGCCAGCAGCTTAAGGGGGACTAGCGGGGGTCACACCGGGGAGCTGTTTTTT. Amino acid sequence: CASSLRGTSGGHTGELFF.

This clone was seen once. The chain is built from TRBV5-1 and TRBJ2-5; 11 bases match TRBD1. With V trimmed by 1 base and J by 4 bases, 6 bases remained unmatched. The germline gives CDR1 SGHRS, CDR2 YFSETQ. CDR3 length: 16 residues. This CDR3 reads CASSLRTGGMLETQYF. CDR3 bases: TGCGCCAGCAGCTTGAGGACAGGGGGCATGCTAGAGACCCAGTACTTC.

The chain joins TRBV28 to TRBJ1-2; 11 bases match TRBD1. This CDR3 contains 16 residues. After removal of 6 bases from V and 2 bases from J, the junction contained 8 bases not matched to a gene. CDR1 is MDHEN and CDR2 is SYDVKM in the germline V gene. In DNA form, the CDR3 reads TGTGCCAGCAGCACCCAAGGACAGGGGGCCAACTATGGCTACACCTTC. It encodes CASSTQGQGANYGYTF.

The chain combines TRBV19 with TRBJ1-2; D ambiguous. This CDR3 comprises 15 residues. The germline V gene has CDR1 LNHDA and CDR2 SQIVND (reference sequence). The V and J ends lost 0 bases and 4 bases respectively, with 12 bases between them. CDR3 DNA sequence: TGTGCCAGTAGTATAGATCGGGGAGGCAGCTATGGCTACACCTTC. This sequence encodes CASSIDRGGSYGYTF.

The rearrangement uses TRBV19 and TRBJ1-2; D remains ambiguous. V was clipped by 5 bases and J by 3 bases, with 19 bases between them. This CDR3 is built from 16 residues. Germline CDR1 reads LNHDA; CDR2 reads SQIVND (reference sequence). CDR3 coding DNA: TGTGCCAGTAGTCTGACGGGAGATCCTCCTCACTATGGCTACACCTTC. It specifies CASSLTGDPPHYGYTF.

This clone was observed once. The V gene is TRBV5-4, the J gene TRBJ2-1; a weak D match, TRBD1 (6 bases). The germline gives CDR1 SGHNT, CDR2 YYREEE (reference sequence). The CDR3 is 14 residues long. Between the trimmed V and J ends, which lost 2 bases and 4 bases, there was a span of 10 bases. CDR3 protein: CASSFAGAYNEQFF. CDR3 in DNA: TGTGCCAGCAGCTTTGCAGGGGCTTACAATGAGCAGTTCTTC.

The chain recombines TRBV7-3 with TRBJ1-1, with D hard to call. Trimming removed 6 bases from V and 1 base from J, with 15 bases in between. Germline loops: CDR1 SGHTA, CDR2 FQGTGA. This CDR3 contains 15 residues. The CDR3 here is CASSPDPHSNTEAFF. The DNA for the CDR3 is TGTGCCAGCAGTCCTGATCCACATTCGAACACTGAAGCTTTCTTT.

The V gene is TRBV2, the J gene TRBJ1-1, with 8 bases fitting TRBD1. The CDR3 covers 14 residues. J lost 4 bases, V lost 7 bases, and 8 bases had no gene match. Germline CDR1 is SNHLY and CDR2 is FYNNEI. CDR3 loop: CASKRTGRATEAFF. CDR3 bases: TGTGCCAGCAAAAGGACAGGGCGAGCCACTGAAGCTTTCTTT.

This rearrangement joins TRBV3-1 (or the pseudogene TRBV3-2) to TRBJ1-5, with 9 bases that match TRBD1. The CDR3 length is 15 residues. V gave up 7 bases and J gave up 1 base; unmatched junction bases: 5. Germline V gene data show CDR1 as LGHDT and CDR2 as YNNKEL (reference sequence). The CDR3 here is CASTSGQGSNQPQHF. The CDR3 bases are TGTGCCAGCACCTCAGGACAGGGGAGCAATCAGCCCCAGCATTTT.

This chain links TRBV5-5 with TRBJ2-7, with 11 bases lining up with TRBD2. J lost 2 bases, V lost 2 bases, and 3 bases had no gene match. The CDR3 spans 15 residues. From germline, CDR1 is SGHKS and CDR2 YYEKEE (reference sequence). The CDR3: CASSLTSGGTYEQYF. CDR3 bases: TGTGCCAGCAGCTTAACTAGCGGGGGCACCTACGAGCAGTACTTC.

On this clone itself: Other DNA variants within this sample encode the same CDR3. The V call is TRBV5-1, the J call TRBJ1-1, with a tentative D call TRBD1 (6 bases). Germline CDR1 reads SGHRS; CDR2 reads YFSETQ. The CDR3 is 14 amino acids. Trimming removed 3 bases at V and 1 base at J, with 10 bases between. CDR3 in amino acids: CASSSGDRNTEAFF. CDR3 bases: TGCGCCAGCAGCTCAGGGGATAGGAACACTGAAGCTTTCTTT.

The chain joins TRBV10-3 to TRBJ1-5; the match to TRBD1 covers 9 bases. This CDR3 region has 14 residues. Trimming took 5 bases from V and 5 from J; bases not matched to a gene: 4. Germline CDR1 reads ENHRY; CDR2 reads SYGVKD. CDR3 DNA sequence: TGTGCCATCAGTCGACAGGGGGTGGATCAGCCCCAGCATTTT. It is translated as CAISRQGVDQPQHF.

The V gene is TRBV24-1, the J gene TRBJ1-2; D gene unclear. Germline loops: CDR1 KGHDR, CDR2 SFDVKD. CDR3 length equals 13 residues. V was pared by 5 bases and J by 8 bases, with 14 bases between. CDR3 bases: TGTGCCACCAGTGGCGACTATCGTCGAGGCTACACCTTC. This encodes CATSGDYRRGYTF.

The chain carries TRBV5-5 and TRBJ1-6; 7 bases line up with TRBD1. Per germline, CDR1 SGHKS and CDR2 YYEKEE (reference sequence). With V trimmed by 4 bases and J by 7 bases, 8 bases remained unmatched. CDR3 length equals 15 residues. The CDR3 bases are TGTGCCAGCAGCCCGACAGGGCCCCCAAATTCACCCCTCCACTTT. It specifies CASSPTGPPNSPLHF. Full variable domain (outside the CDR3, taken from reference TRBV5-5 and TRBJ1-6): DAGVTQSPTHLIKTRGQQVTLRCSPISGHKSVSWYQQVLGQGPQFIFQYYEKEERGRGNFPDRFSARQFPNYSSELNVNALLLGDSALYLCASSPTGPPNSPLHFGNGTRLTVT.

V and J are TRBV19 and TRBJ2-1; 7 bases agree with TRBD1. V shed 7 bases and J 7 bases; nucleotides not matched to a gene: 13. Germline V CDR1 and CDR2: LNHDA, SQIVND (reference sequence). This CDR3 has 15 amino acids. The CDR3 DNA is TGTGCCAGTACCGCGTCACTCCGGGACAGAAATGAGCAGTTCTTC. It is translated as CASTASLRDRNEQFF.

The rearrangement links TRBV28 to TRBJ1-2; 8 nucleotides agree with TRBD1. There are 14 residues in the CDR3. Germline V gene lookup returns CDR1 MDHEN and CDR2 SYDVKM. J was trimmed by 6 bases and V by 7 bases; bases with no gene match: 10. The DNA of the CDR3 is TGTGCCAGCAATCCCCAGGGGGCGGCCGATGGCTACACCTTC. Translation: CASNPQGAADGYTF.